The 11 T cell receptor beta chains in this list originate from one sample, sequenced in a study of blood T cell repertoires in COVID-19. Clones were read by immunoSEQ multiplex PCR, and TCRdb kept only the in-frame ones, dropping some. Among roughly 70,000 clones listed, about four fifths were seen once. The source material was peripheral blood. These receptors all come from an older woman with acute or convalescent COVID-19.

This clone was picked up a small number of times. The gene calls are TRBV29-1 and TRBJ2-7, with 7 positions matching TRBD1. Germline V lookup: CDR1 SQVTM, CDR2 ANQGSEA. The CDR3 extends over 12 amino acids. Trimming took 7 bases from V and 1 from J; bases not matched to a gene: 4. CDR3 region: CSARQGSYEQYF. In DNA form, the CDR3 reads TGCAGCGCCCGACAGGGATCCTACGAGCAGTACTTC.

The rearrangement links TRBV30 to TRBJ1-1, with a weak D call TRBD1 (6 bases). The germline V and J ends were trimmed by 2 bases and 1 base, with 11 bases remaining between them. Per germline, CDR1 GTSNPN and CDR2 SVGIG (reference sequence). The CDR3 has 14 residues. The CDR3 here is CAWSWDTRNTEAFF. In DNA form, the CDR3 reads TGTGCCTGGAGTTGGGACACCCGGAACACTGAAGCTTTCTTT.

The V call is TRBV15, the J call TRBJ2-7, with TRBD1 matching 9 bases. CDR1 LNHNV and CDR2 YYDKDF come from the germline V gene (reference sequence). The CDR3 is made up of 12 amino acids. J lost 8 bases, V lost 3 bases, and 2 bases had no gene match. CDR3 sequence: CATSRGQGKQYF. CDR3 coding DNA: TGTGCCACCAGCAGGGGACAGGGCAAGCAGTACTTC.

The chain uses TRBV19 and TRBJ1-2; 7 positions match TRBD1. The germline V gene has CDR1 LNHDA and CDR2 SQIVND (reference sequence). V lost 5 bases and J lost 4; bases outside the gene matches: 7. There are 14 residues in the CDR3. The CDR3 protein is CASSYYRGGYGYTF. The CDR3 DNA reads TGTGCCAGTAGTTACTACAGGGGAGGCTATGGCTACACCTTC.

This chain connects TRBV18 to TRBJ1-6, with D maybe TRBD1 (5 bases). The CDR3 contains 15 residues. V lost 5 bases, J lost 7 bases, and 15 bases lay in between. Germline CDR1 reads KGHSH; CDR2 reads LQKENI. The CDR3, as DNA: TGTGCCAGCTCAGGTGGAAGGCCAGGGAATTCACCCCTCCACTTT. It codes for CASSGGRPGNSPLHF.

The gene calls are TRBV21-1 and TRBJ2-2; TRBD1, the D gene given by the table, was not confirmed from the DNA. TRBV21-1 is tagged as a pseudogene. The CDR3 runs 16 residues. The CDR3 region has the DNA TGTGCCAGCAGCACTTTACCAGGGGTGCGGGCCGGGGAGCTGTTTTTT. This translates into CASSTLPGVRAGELFF.

The rearrangement uses TRBV28 and TRBJ1-1; TRBD1 aligns across 8 bases. Germline lookup yields CDR1 MDHEN and CDR2 SYDVKM. The CDR3 length is 16 residues. V lost 5 bases and J lost 0; bases outside the gene matches: 8. The DNA of the CDR3 is TGTGCCAGCAGTCCCCGGACAGGGTTCATGAACACTGAAGCTTTCTTT. Translated: CASSPRTGFMNTEAFF.

This clone was seen only a few times. J is TRBJ2-3 and V is TRBV27; 11 nucleotides match TRBD2. The CDR3 covers 15 residues. V trimming: 2 bases; J trimming: 4 bases; junction bases outside the gene matches: 2. In germline, CDR1 is MNHEY, CDR2 SMNVEV (reference sequence). The DNA of the CDR3 is TGTGCCAGCAGTTTAACTAGCGGGAGTCCAGATACGCAGTATTTT. It is translated as CASSLTSGSPDTQYF.

The chain links TRBV18 to TRBJ1-1, with TRBD1 as a possible D gene (6 bases). Trimming shortened V by 3 bases and J by 1 base, and 9 bases separated the two germline ends. Looked up from germline, CDR1 is KGHSH and CDR2 is LQKENI. CDR3 size: 14 residues. CDR3 region: CASSPDRKNTEAFF. The CDR3 DNA follows: TGTGCCAGCTCACCGGACAGAAAGAACACTGAAGCTTTCTTT.

The rearrangement uses TRBV7-3 and TRBJ1-1; TRBD1 might be the D (6 bases). Germline V gene data show CDR1 as SGHTA and CDR2 as FQGTGA. CDR3 length: 13 amino acids. V lost 5 bases and J lost 5, with 12 bases in between. CDR3 protein: CASSVQGFTEAFF. For the CDR3, the DNA is TGTGCCAGCAGCGTACAGGGTTTTACTGAAGCTTTCTTT.

This clone was detected only once. J is TRBJ2-5 and V is TRBV5-1, with D uncertain. V gave up 4 bases and J gave up 4 bases, with 11 bases separating them. Germline V gene lookup returns CDR1 SGHRS and CDR2 YFSETQ. The CDR3 is 13 residues long. The CDR3, as DNA: TGCGCCAGCAGCCCCGACTCTTTAGAGACCCAGTACTTC. It translates to CASSPDSLETQYF.